This record covers a single TCR beta chain. The target of this receptor is not known. No much larger clone exists at a distance of one base, and base qualities are not known. This entry is derived from a study of identical twins (dated by TCRdb to the mid-2010s). Background for the entire study: To test whether fetal clonotypes persist, this study deep-sequenced TCR alpha and beta repertoires from monozygotic twins, from unrelated adults of various ages, and from cord blood. Replicate twin experiments were performed at different times using different library preparation protocols to rule out contamination. The full study reports these points: Excess twin sharing in beta out-of-frame sequences was weaker because fewer shared sequences lowered the signal-to-noise ratio. Out-of-frame TCR alpha sequences shared between twins showed an excess of low generation-probability sequences compared with coincidental sharing between unrelated individuals. Conclusions relied on cross-sectional statistical analysis, since the same donors could not be followed over many years. Out-of-frame TCR alpha sharing in monozygotic twins was systematically underestimated by recombination models, whereas sharing between unrelated individuals was in agreement with the recombination models. Invariant T cells such as MAIT and iNKT could partly confound zero-insertion analyses, though diverse VJ usage argued against this for most clonotypes. Fewer insertions were carried by abundant cord blood beta clonotypes, a similar but weaker trend appeared in young adult naive repertoires, and no such trend appeared in memory repertoires.

All donors were healthy Caucasians. The twin cohort consisted of three pairs of female monozygotic twins, all aged about 18 to 29 years. Peripheral blood mononuclear cells were used as the source from which RNA for TCR libraries was isolated. Receptor libraries were prepared by 5' RACE. The data were produced on an Illumina HiSeq 2000. A universal primer binding site was added through template switching, and the final cDNA carried a unique molecular identifier so that TCR cDNA molecules could be counted accurately. First-strand cDNA for TCR alpha and beta chains was synthesized from specific primers in the conserved constant-segment region. Each cDNA library was double barcoded, with a SMART-Mk sample barcode plus Illumina barcodes, to control for contamination. TruSeq adapter sequences, together with Illumina sample barcodes, were added in two successive PCR steps. The Illumina HiSeq platform was used with custom primers to sequence TCR alpha and beta cDNA libraries. Per the original workflow: MiGEC processed the raw reads to extract unique molecular identifiers, while MiXCR was used to determine the CDR3 positions. For each individual, recombination models were inferred using an EM algorithm with the repgenHMM and IGoR tools. Shared clonotype analysis was performed with the tcR package in R, normalizing sharing by the product of cloneset sizes. To study raw recombination without the effects of thymic and clonal selection, out-of-frame nonproductive sequences were analyzed. TCRdb reran the public reads through fastp at Q25 and MiXCR, keeping productive beta chains. Under each unique CDR3 protein, matching rows form one entry showing the most common genes and DNA. The V and J calls reflect TCRdb's pipeline rather than the authors' work. The sample includes hundreds of thousands of distinct CDR3 sequences, with over 15% observed a single time. Under 15% of the sample rests with the top ten.

The germline V gene supplies CDR1 SQVTM and CDR2 ANQGSEA. The CDR3, from cysteine to phenylalanine, totals 15 residues. The retained sequence is limited to the CDR3, 45 bases, with the frame set at the first base. V and J lose 6 bases and 2 bases, and a span of 16 bases separates them. The same data also contributed to another study, on T cells expressing NK-cell markers. As noted in the second study: Three sorted T-cell subsets (CD3+CD56+NKG2C+, CD3+CD56+NKG2C- and CD3+CD56-NKG2C+) from under 10 donors had their TCR beta-chain repertoires profiled. Of the eight sequenced donors, seven were found to be HCMV-seropositive and one was found to be HCMV-seronegative. In several experiments an anti-gammadeltaTCR antibody was added to restrict sorting to alphabetaTCR-expressing T cells. In several donors, the dominant CD3+CD56+NKG2C+ clonotypes were found to rank among the top 10 CD8+ clonotypes and to make up about 1.0-7.5% of CD8+ T cells. Those dominant clonotypes were again the most abundant among CD3+CD56-NKG2C+ cells in a handful of donors, at about 25-65%. It remained unclear whether the expanded NKG2C-expressing T cell clones were specific for HCMV antigens. All eight donors whose samples were sequenced were randomly selected healthy volunteers, three of them men and five women. A commercial ELISA kit detecting HCMV-specific IgG in serum was used to determine HCMV serostatus. Bulk peripheral blood T-cell repertoires were additionally sequenced from unsorted PBMC for roughly six donors. MIGEC handled demultiplexing of the reads and grouping by UMI, while MiTCR was used to assemble and quantify clonotypes. To remove erroneous sequences, TCR cDNA sequences were retained only when supported by two or more reads. The tcR package was used for downstream repertoire analysis, and clonotypes were matched across fractions by CDR3 nucleotide sequence plus V segment. VDJmatch was used to annotate antigen specificity against VDJdb, with one amino acid substitution allowed in CDR3.

This receptor was taken from a young woman in good health. Here the chain combines TRBV29-1 and TRBJ2-2; possibly the D gene is TRBD2, per 5 matching bases. The sample taken for sequencing was PBMCs. The DNA sequence is given as TGCAGCGTGGCCCGACCCGGGGTCAACACCGGGGAGCTGTTTTTT. This yields the protein CSVARPGVNTGELFF.